This T cell receptor (beta chain) is drawn from a study of CD8 T cells in ankylosing spondylitis. The sample holds a few counts of this clonotype. Its antigen is as yet unknown. CDR1 SEHNR and CDR2 FQNEAQ come from the germline V gene (reference sequence). The V end lost 5 bases, the J end lost 5 bases, and 15 bases lay between the germline ends. CDR3 size: 15 residues. MiXCR, run by TCRdb on the 5' RACE reads, gives a single entry per CDR3 protein. The sample has around 91,000 distinct CDR3 sequences, about 9% seen once. Study conclusions and caveats: Among TCR beta sequences, a motif of several highly homologous variants appeared characteristic of ankylosing spondylitis blood.

The TCR originated in a male donor with ankylosing spondylitis. The rearrangement links TRBV7-9 to TRBJ2-2; possible D gene TRBD1, 6 bases. The sample taken for sequencing was blood, either unsorted or a sorted T cell fraction (not recorded which). CDR3 protein: CASSRRDTRTGELFF. The DNA of the CDR3 is TGTGCCAGCAGCCGCCGGGACACCCGTACCGGGGAGCTGTTTTTT.